This T cell receptor (beta chain) was observed in a study of T cells in Graves' hyperthyroidism and ophthalmopathy. Amplification yielded TCR beta CDR3 regions, with RNA transcripts as the source. HTBI primers drove first-round RT-PCR of the TCR CDR3. TCRdb passed the multiplex PCR reads through MiXCR, listing each CDR3 protein once. The sample includes roughly 750,000 distinct CDR3 sequences, 15% to 20% of them seen just once. V lost 5 bases and J lost 2; bases outside the gene matches: 10. The CDR3 covers 16 residues. The germline V gene encodes CDR1 SGHVS and CDR2 FQNEAQ. This clonotype was recorded a few times.

This sequence joins TRBV7-8 and TRBJ2-7; 9 nucleotides match TRBD1. The sample consisted of blood. The sequence was obtained from a young man with Graves' hyperthyroidism. In nucleotides, the CDR3 is TGTGCCAGCAGCCACCTCCGGGACAGGGCCACCTACGAGCAGTACTTC. Translated: CASSHLRDRATYEQYF.